The 24 T cell receptor beta chains below all came from one sample that was sequenced in a study of T cell responses to AZD1222 COVID-19 vaccine. Method: immunoSEQ multiplex PCR; TCRdb's copy keeps in-frame clones and lacks some. The table shows 100,000 or so clones, with over 75% occurring only once. This specimen consisted of peripheral blood, obtained 28 days after the second AZD1222 dose. Every receptor here comes from an adult who received the AZD1222 COVID-19 vaccine.

This clone was seen only a few times. This chain joins TRBV28 and TRBJ2-7, with 9 bases identical to TRBD2. Germline values: CDR1 MDHEN, CDR2 SYDVKM. V gave up 8 bases and J gave up 3 bases; unmatched junction bases: 5. CDR3 length: 13 residues. CDR3 region: CASVAGANYEQYF. In nucleotides, the CDR3 is TGTGCCAGCGTAGCGGGAGCCAACTACGAGCAGTACTTC. Looking up the rest from reference TRBV28 and TRBJ2-7 gives the full variable domain: DVKVTQSSRYLVKRTGEKVFLECVQDMDHENMFWYRQDPGLGLRLIYFSYDVKMKEKGDIPEGYSVSREKKERFSLILESASTNQTSMYLCASVAGANYEQYFGPGTRLTVT.

This clone occurred a few times. CDR3 sequence: CATSREQSNGYTF. The CDR3 DNA reads as TGTGCCACCAGCAGAGAACAGTCTAACGGCTACACCTTC. The rearrangement uses TRBV15 and TRBJ1-2, with D hard to call. Germline V gene data show CDR1 as LNHNV and CDR2 as YYDKDF (reference sequence). V shed 0 bases and J shed 8 bases, with 10 bases lying between them. The CDR3 length is 13 residues.

The chain couples TRBV29-1 to TRBJ1-2; TRBD1 is a possible D gene (5 bases). This CDR3 is built from 11 residues. Germline CDR1 reads SQVTM; CDR2 reads ANQGSEA. Trimming removed 6 bases at V and 5 bases at J, with 10 bases between. The CDR3, as DNA: TGCAGCGTGGGGGAGGGGTATGGCTACACCTTC. Protein: CSVGEGYGYTF. The complete variable domain, with remaining parts taken from reference TRBV29-1 and TRBJ1-2, reads SAVISQKPSRDICQRGTSLTIQCQVDSQVTMMFWYRQQPGQSLTLIATANQGSEATYESGFVIDKFPISRPNLTFSTLTVSNMSPEDSSIYLCSVGEGYGYTFGSGTRLTVV.

Of note for this clone: This likely comes from a read error, as the CDR3 has no conserved phenylalanine or tryptophan at its end. The limits of the CDR3 on the DNA are not certain, so only TCRdb's listed CDR3 is given. The V call is TRBV12-2, the J call TRBJ2-7; the table gives TRBD1 as D, unverified against the DNA. TRBV12-2 is deemed a pseudogene. The CDR3 has 13 amino acids, counting both end residues. The chain's CDR3 is CASRLVAGGMEMG.

The gene calls are TRBV6-6 and TRBJ2-1; D may correspond to TRBD1 or TRBD2 (5 bases each). CDR3 length: 15 amino acids. Germline V CDR1 and CDR2: MNHNY, SVGAGI (reference sequence). The V gene lost 8 bases and the J gene lost 5 bases, with 19 bases spanning the gap. As DNA, the CDR3 is TGTGCCAGCGCCAAACGGGGACCATACGACAATGAGCAGTTCTTC. This sequence encodes CASAKRGPYDNEQFF.

V is TRBV5-1 and J is TRBJ2-5; D is unresolved. V dropped 4 bases and J dropped 5 bases, with 12 bases sitting between them. Germline-derived CDR1 and CDR2 are SGHRS and YFSETQ. This CDR3 comprises 13 residues. Here the CDR3 reads CASSLLPGETQYF. The CDR3 DNA sequence: TGCGCCAGCAGCCTCCTTCCAGGCGAGACCCAGTACTTC.

V usage is TRBV3-1 (or the pseudogene TRBV3-2) and J usage is TRBJ2-3, with 8 bases that match TRBD2. From germline, CDR1 is LGHDT and CDR2 YNNKEL (reference sequence). The CDR3 has 19 amino acids. With V trimmed by 2 bases and J by 4 bases, 17 bases remained unmatched. The CDR3 DNA sequence: TGTGCCAGCAGCCAATTCCCGGGACTAGGGGCGTCAGTAGCAGATACGCAGTATTTT. Protein sequence: CASSQFPGLGASVADTQYF.

For the CDR3, the DNA is TGTGCCAGCAGCATCAATCAGCCCCAGCATTTT. This sequence encodes CASSINQPQHF. V gene TRBV2 combines with J gene TRBJ1-5; no reliable D call. In germline, CDR1 is SNHLY, CDR2 FYNNEI. V dropped 6 bases and J dropped 3 bases, with 3 bases sitting between them. This CDR3 contains 11 residues.

J is TRBJ2-3 and V is TRBV27; D remains ambiguous. The CDR3 extends over 12 amino acids. The V end lost 3 bases, the J end lost 9 bases, and 10 bases lay between the germline ends. Germline V gene lookup returns CDR1 MNHEY and CDR2 SMNVEV (reference sequence). The CDR3 DNA sequence: TGTGCCAGCAGTTTGCCCTACAGAACGCAGTATTTT. Its translation is CASSLPYRTQYF.

The rearrangement uses TRBV5-1 and TRBJ1-2; TRBD1 matches 8 bases. The CDR3 loop spans 14 amino acids. J was trimmed by 6 bases and V by 2 bases; bases with no gene match: 6. Germline-derived CDR1 and CDR2 are SGHRS and YFSETQ. The CDR3 is CASSFSGGLDGYTF. The CDR3 DNA reads as TGCGCCAGCAGCTTTTCAGGGGGCCTGGATGGCTACACCTTC.

The rearrangement joins TRBV5-4 to TRBJ2-6, with no clear D. Per germline, CDR1 SGHNT and CDR2 YYREEE (reference sequence). This CDR3 has 18 residues. Trimming removed 4 bases at V and 0 bases at J, with 17 bases between. CDR3 in DNA: TGTGCCAGCAGCGCCGCCCCGGACGCATACTCTGGGGCCAACGTCCTGACTTTC. The encoded protein is CASSAAPDAYSGANVLTF.

This rearrangement joins TRBV24-1 to TRBJ1-1, with D unclear. CDR1 is KGHDR and CDR2 is SFDVKD in the germline V gene. This CDR3 region has 15 residues. Trimming shortened V by 4 bases and J by 1 base, and 12 bases separated the two germline ends. The DNA for the CDR3 is TGTGCCACCAGTGACCCGAGAACGGGGAACACTGAAGCTTTCTTT. Translated: CATSDPRTGNTEAFF.

This chain links TRBV10-1 with TRBJ2-1; 11 bases are shared with TRBD1. V shed 6 bases and J 9 bases; nucleotides not matched to a gene: 10. Germline loops: CDR1 WNHNN, CDR2 SYGVQD (reference sequence). CDR3 length: 15 residues. CDR3 sequence reads: CASRDGGQGAGEQFF. CDR3 nucleotide sequence: TGCGCCAGCAGGGACGGTGGACAGGGGGCGGGTGAGCAGTTCTTC.

V is TRBV19 and J is TRBJ2-6, with D perhaps matching TRBD2 (6 bases). This CDR3 has 17 amino acids. The germline V and J ends were trimmed by 2 bases and 4 bases, with 15 bases remaining between them. CDR1 is LNHDA and CDR2 is SQIVND in the germline V gene (reference sequence). CDR3 DNA sequence: TGTGCCAGTAGTATAATTTGGGGAGGATCCGGGGCCAACGTCCTGACTTTC. Translated, it gives CASSIIWGGSGANVLTF.

This chain's CDR3 is CASGGSGNEKLFF. The DNA for the CDR3 is TGTGCCAGCGGAGGCAGCGGTAATGAAAAACTGTTTTTT. The V gene is TRBV6-5, the J gene TRBJ1-4; D is undetermined. CDR1 and CDR2 from the germline V gene are MNHEY and SVGAGI. Trimming shortened V by 8 bases and J by 4 bases, and 11 bases separated the two germline ends. This CDR3 comprises 13 residues.

V is TRBV2 and J is TRBJ2-3, with TRBD2 matching 14 bases. This CDR3 is built from 20 residues. V shed 0 bases, J shed 8 bases, and the junction held 16 bases outside the gene matches. Germline V lookup: CDR1 SNHLY, CDR2 FYNNEI. CDR3 in DNA: TGTGCCAGCAGTGAAGCGAAGACCTTGGGACTAGCGGGGGCTCGGGGTACGCAGTATTTT. This gives the protein CASSEAKTLGLAGARGTQYF.

J is TRBJ1-5 and V is TRBV28, with TRBD1 matching 10 bases. The V gene's germline CDR1 is MDHEN and CDR2 SYDVKM. The CDR3 loop spans 17 amino acids. The J segment lost 6 bases and the V segment lost 2 bases, leaving 10 bases of the junction unmatched. This chain's CDR3 is CASSLPWGTGVIQPQHF. CDR3 bases: TGTGCCAGCAGTTTACCTTGGGGGACAGGGGTGATTCAGCCCCAGCATTTT.

The rearrangement links TRBV5-4 to TRBJ2-2; 13 nucleotides align to TRBD2. The junction had 2 bases not matched to a gene; V was cut back by 0 bases and J by 6 bases. CDR1 and CDR2 (germline): SGHNT, YYREEE (reference sequence). CDR3 size: 16 residues. CDR3 coding DNA: TGTGCCAGCAGCTTGGGGACTAGCGGGAGAGCCGGGGAGCTGTTTTTT. Amino acid sequence: CASSLGTSGRAGELFF.

A single count supports this clone. The CDR3 coding sequence is TGTGCCAGCTCACCATCGGGACAGGGGTTCTACGAGCAGTACTTC. The encoded protein is CASSPSGQGFYEQYF. The chain couples TRBV18 to TRBJ2-7; 10 bases match TRBD1. Germline-derived CDR1 and CDR2 are KGHSH and LQKENI. After removal of 2 bases from V and 3 bases from J, the junction contained 4 bases not matched to a gene. This CDR3 contains 15 residues.

This chain uses TRBV6-5 with TRBJ2-5; no firm D call. The CDR3 runs to 13 residues. V gave up 6 bases and J gave up 2 bases, with 10 bases separating them. Germline loops: CDR1 MNHEY, CDR2 SVGAGI. As DNA, the CDR3 is TGTGCCAGCAGCGATTGGGGACAAGAGACCCAGTACTTC. It translates to CASSDWGQETQYF.

This chain links TRBV11-3 with TRBJ2-3; tentative D call: TRBD1 (6 bases). Germline CDR1 SGHNT, CDR2 YENEEA. V lost 0 bases, J lost 5 bases, and 15 bases lay in between. The CDR3 has 16 amino acids. CDR3 region: CASSLDRTVAQDTQYF. The CDR3 DNA follows: TGTGCCAGCAGCTTAGACAGGACAGTGGCACAAGATACGCAGTATTTT.

The V call is TRBV19, the J call TRBJ1-6, with D possibly matching TRBD1 (6 bases). This CDR3 contains 17 residues. V was trimmed by 6 bases and J by 9 bases, leaving 24 bases between them. Germline V lookup: CDR1 LNHDA, CDR2 SQIVND (reference sequence). CDR3 sequence reads: CASSPSRTMIRGSPLHF. DNA of the CDR3: TGTGCCAGTAGCCCCTCAAGGACAATGATCAGGGGTTCACCCCTCCACTTT. The full variable domain, its missing parts supplied by reference TRBV19 and TRBJ1-6, is DGGITQSPKYLFRKEGQNVTLSCEQNLNHDAMYWYRQDPGQGLRLIYYSQIVNDFQKGDIAEGYSVSREKKESFPLTVTSAQKNPTAFYLCASSPSRTMIRGSPLHFGNGTRLTVT.

The chain joins TRBV5-4 to TRBJ2-7; D uncertain. Germline CDR1 SGHNT, CDR2 YYREEE (reference sequence). The CDR3 runs to 14 residues. Deletions cut 4 bases from V and 1 base from J, with 12 bases between. The CDR3 coding sequence is TGTGCCAGCAGCCTGCCGGACGGATCCTACGAGCAGTACTTC. Translated: CASSLPDGSYEQYF. Variable domain in full (rest from reference TRBV5-4 and TRBJ2-7): ETGVTQSPTHLIKTRGQQVTLRCSSQSGHNTVSWYQQALGQGPQFIFQYYREEENGRGNFPPRFSGLQFPNYSSELNVNALELDDSALYLCASSLPDGSYEQYFGPGTRLTVT.

The chain uses TRBV21-1 and TRBJ1-2; the D call TRBD1 from the table was never checked on the DNA. TRBV21-1 is annotated as a pseudogene. CDR3 size: 16 residues. CDR3 amino acids: CASSRSDTRKDYGYTF. The CDR3 DNA reads as TGTGCCAGCAGCAGATCGGACACCCGGAAGGACTATGGCTACACCTTC.